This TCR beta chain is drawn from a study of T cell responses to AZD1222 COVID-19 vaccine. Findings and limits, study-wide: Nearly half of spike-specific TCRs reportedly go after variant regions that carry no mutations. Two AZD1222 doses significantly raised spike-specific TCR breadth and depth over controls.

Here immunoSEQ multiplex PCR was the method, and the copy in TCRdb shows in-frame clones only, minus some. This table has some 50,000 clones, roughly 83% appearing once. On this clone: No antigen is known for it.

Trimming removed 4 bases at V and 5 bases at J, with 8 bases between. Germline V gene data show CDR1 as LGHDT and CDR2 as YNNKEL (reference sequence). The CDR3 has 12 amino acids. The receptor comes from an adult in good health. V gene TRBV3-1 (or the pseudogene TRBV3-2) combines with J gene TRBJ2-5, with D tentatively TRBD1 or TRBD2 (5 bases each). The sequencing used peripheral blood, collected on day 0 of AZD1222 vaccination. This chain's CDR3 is CASSLEGETQYF. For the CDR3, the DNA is TGTGCCAGCAGCCTAGAGGGGGAGACCCAGTACTTC.